Listed here are 10 T cell receptor beta chains from one sample, sequenced in a study of cytomegalovirus exposure and HLA in healthy donors. The PCR was carried out with 60 Vbeta primers and 13 Jbeta primers. The method was immunoSEQ multiplex PCR; TCRdb's version includes in-frame clones alone and lacks a portion of them. Of about 190,000 clones listed, over 70% were seen once; the top ten hold about 1.8%. The specimen sequenced was PBMCs. Source of these receptors: a man aged 40-49 years in good health and CMV-seropositive.

This clone occurred a few times. The CDR3 DNA is TGTGCCAGCAGCTCACGGGACACCGGGGAGCTGTTTTTT. It specifies CASSSRDTGELFF. The chain couples TRBV7-2 to TRBJ2-2, with D unclear. Per germline, CDR1 SGHTA and CDR2 FQGNSA. V shed 4 bases and J shed 3 bases, with 6 bases lying between them. The CDR3 has 13 residues.

V usage is TRBV5-1 and J usage is TRBJ1-2, with D unresolved. The germline gives CDR1 SGHRS, CDR2 YFSETQ. CDR3 size: 13 residues. V was cut by 0 bases and J by 3 bases, with 6 bases left in between. In DNA, the CDR3 is TGCGCCAGCAGCTTGGATCCGGACTATGGCTACACCTTC. It specifies CASSLDPDYGYTF.

The J gene is TRBJ2-3, the V gene TRBV28, with D possibly being TRBD2 (6 bases). The V gene lost 2 bases and the J gene lost 3 bases, with 18 bases spanning the gap. This CDR3 has 17 residues. The germline gives CDR1 MDHEN, CDR2 SYDVKM. CDR3 nucleotides: TGTGCCAGCAGTTTACAGAACGGACTGGGGGGTACAGATACGCAGTATTTT. Residues: CASSLQNGLGGTDTQYF.

This clone has just a few counts. The chain employs TRBV27 and TRBJ1-2; D perhaps matches TRBD1 (6 bases). This CDR3 has 14 residues. Germline CDR1 is MNHEY and CDR2 is SMNVEV (reference sequence). V lost 0 bases, J lost 8 bases, and 13 bases lay in between. The CDR3 spells CASSLSTGFGGYTF. DNA of the CDR3: TGTGCCAGCAGTTTATCCACAGGGTTCGGCGGCTACACCTTC.

The chain recombines TRBV5-4 with TRBJ2-1; 7 nucleotides agree with TRBD2. The trim removed 4 bases at V and 2 bases at J, leaving 9 bases unmatched. The germline V gene encodes CDR1 SGHNT and CDR2 YYREEE (reference sequence). The CDR3 runs to 16 residues. This CDR3 is CASSPQTGGAYNEQFF. CDR3 bases: TGTGCCAGCAGCCCCCAGACGGGAGGAGCCTACAATGAGCAGTTCTTC. The full variable domain, with the rest looked up from reference TRBV5-4 and TRBJ2-1, is ETGVTQSPTHLIKTRGQQVTLRCSSQSGHNTVSWYQQALGQGPQFIFQYYREEENGRGNFPPRFSGLQFPNYSSELNVNALELDDSALYLCASSPQTGGAYNEQFFGPGTRLTVL.

The V gene is TRBV19, the J gene TRBJ2-1, with D possibly TRBD2 on 6 matching bases. The CDR3 loop spans 15 amino acids. Trimming cost V 6 bases and J 2 bases, with 14 bases left between them. CDR1 LNHDA and CDR2 SQIVND come from the germline V gene (reference sequence). The CDR3 here is CASRAEGDPYNEQFF. Here the CDR3 DNA reads TGTGCCAGTAGGGCGGAGGGAGACCCCTACAATGAGCAGTTCTTC.

This clone was observed a few times. The rearrangement joins TRBV16 to TRBJ2-2; a weak D match, TRBD2 (5 bases). Deletions cut 2 bases from V and 1 base from J, with 5 bases between. CDR3 length equals 14 residues. Looked up from germline, CDR1 is KGHSY and CDR2 is FQNENV. In DNA form, the CDR3 reads TGTGCCAGCAGCCAAGGACTGAACACCGGGGAGCTGTTTTTT. This translates into CASSQGLNTGELFF.

In its sample, this clone was seen a few times. The sample carries other DNA sequences with the same CDR3. The chain joins TRBV6-5 to TRBJ2-7; no clear D. V lost 7 bases and J 2 bases, leaving 6 bases between the germline ends. The CDR3 consists of 11 residues. Germline CDR1 and CDR2: MNHEY and SVGAGI. The CDR3 protein is CASTDTYEQYF. In DNA form, the CDR3 reads TGTGCCAGCACAGACACCTACGAGCAGTACTTC.

The chain joins TRBV30 to TRBJ1-1, with D unresolved. V lost 7 bases to trimming and J lost 2 bases, with 11 bases between them. The CDR3 loop spans 12 amino acids. The V gene's germline CDR1 is GTSNPN and CDR2 SVGIG (reference sequence). CDR3 nucleotide sequence: TGTGCCTACTCCACTGATAACACTGAAGCTTTCTTT. Translated: CAYSTDNTEAFF.

J is TRBJ2-5 and V is TRBV18; D is possibly TRBD2 (5 bases). The CDR3 is made up of 15 amino acids. Deletions cut 1 base from V and 4 bases from J, with 13 bases between. Germline values: CDR1 KGHSH, CDR2 LQKENI. The CDR3 nucleotides read TGTGCCAGCTCACCACTTGGACTCCGGGCAGAGACCCAGTACTTC. This encodes CASSPLGLRAETQYF.